This T cell receptor (beta chain) was identified during a study of cytomegalovirus exposure and HLA in healthy donors. The germline V gene has CDR1 MDHEN and CDR2 SYDVKM. The CDR3 length is 16 residues. V was pared by 7 bases and J by 1 base, with 10 bases of the junction left unmatched. The donors were members of the roughly 130-subject validation cohort (separate from the approximately 730-subject first cohort). This table comes from immunoSEQ multiplex PCR, and its TCRdb copy is limited to in-frame clones, with some not included. The table lists around 99,000 clones, about 90% of them singletons. Sequenced material: PBMCs. The rearrangement joins TRBV28 to TRBJ2-3; 8 bases fit TRBD2. The receptor was isolated from a young woman in good health and CMV-seronegative. In DNA form, the CDR3 reads TGTGCCAGCACTACTCGAGGAGCGGGGGGCACAGATACGCAGTATTTT. Its translation is CASTTRGAGGTDTQYF.